This TCR beta chain originates from a study of radiation and T cells in renal cell carcinoma. Turning to the study itself: Nephrectomy followed 15 Gy stereotactic body radiation by 4 weeks.

Notes on the study in general: From baseline, blood top tumor clonotypes peaked at 2 weeks post-radiation.

Some clones are missing from TCRdb's copy, which holds only in-frame ones; the method was immunoSEQ multiplex PCR. Of approximately 140,000 clones listed, about 87% are singletons. Comment on this clone: Its antigen is still unknown.

Time point denoted: baseline pretreatment blood. Treatment reported: 15 Gy SBRT to primary tumor, nephrectomy 4 weeks later. This renal cell carcinoma was of the clear cell type. V shed 2 bases and J 8 bases; nucleotides not matched to a gene: 5. Germline assignment: CDR1 SGHDT and CDR2 YYEEEE. The CDR3 spans 14 residues. The chain carries TRBV5-6 and TRBJ1-4, with TRBD1 identical over 8 bases. This clonotype originated in a woman aged 70 to 79 with renal cell carcinoma. The sample was blood, taken from a patient whose treatment included radiotherapy and nephrectomy. The CDR3 loop reads CASSFGQGGEKLFF. CDR3 sequence (DNA): TGTGCCAGCAGCTTTGGACAGGGAGGGGAAAAACTGTTTTTT.